This T cell receptor beta chain is from a study of cytomegalovirus exposure and HLA in healthy donors. Whole-study results and caveats: For presence/absence analyses, sequencing depth was assumed to be roughly uniform across donors. The study labeled 150 or so TCR beta chains cytomegalovirus-associated. Further analysis, carried out later, found HLA-associated TCR beta chains more clonally expanded than equally common other chains.

The PCR used 60 Vbeta and 13 Jbeta primers. Clones were sequenced by immunoSEQ multiplex PCR, and TCRdb holds only the in-frame ones, with some missing. The sample lists about 77,000 clones; over 65% were seen once. V was pared by 5 bases and J by 3 bases, with 16 bases of the junction left unmatched. CDR3 length equals 19 residues. On this clone itself: Its antigen is undetermined.

The chain links TRBV5-3 to TRBJ2-1; 11 bases line up with TRBD2. TRBV5-3 belongs to the ORF category, with a function that is uncertain. The TCR was taken from a man between 40 and 49 years old in good health and CMV-seronegative. The sample was PBMCs. CDR3 bases: TGTGCCAGAAGATTCACAGTAAAAACGGGACTAGCGGACTACAATGAGCAGTTCTTC. Translating gives CARRFTVKTGLADYNEQFF.